A single sample gave rise to the 22 T cell receptor beta chains below, sequenced in a study of regulatory T cells in long-lasting Graves disease (dated by TCRdb to about 2021). The library was prepared using multiplex PCR. TCRdb shows the sequencer as Illumina HiSeq 4000. TCR beta libraries were built with iRepertoire HTBI primers and Arm-PCR amplification of CDR3 regions. The public reads were reanalyzed by TCRdb: fastp trimming at Q25, MiXCR alignment, in-frame beta chains only. All rows with the same CDR3 protein become a single entry with the most common DNA and genes. Across this sample there are about 310,000 distinct CDR3 sequences, with roughly a fifth seen only once. The top ten clonotypes cover 56% of the sample. Per the publication, the time point label means: persistent/refractory GD, antithyroid drugs over 5 years with positive TRAb. RNA was extracted from PBMCs in TRIzol for both TCR sequencing and RNA sequencing.

The source was peripheral blood mononuclear cells (PBMCs), collected when the disease was refractory, from a patient treated with antithyroid drugs. Source of these receptors: a female donor with Graves disease.

This rearrangement joins TRBV18 to TRBJ2-7; no reliable D call. This CDR3 comprises 13 residues. Germline assignment: CDR1 KGHSH and CDR2 LQKENI. V gave up 3 bases and J gave up 2 bases, with 8 bases separating them. The CDR3 sequence: CASSPGRTYEQYF. In DNA form, the CDR3 reads TGTGCCAGCTCACCCGGACGGACCTACGAGCAGTACTTC.

This clonotype was found many times. The chain couples TRBV6-5 to TRBJ2-7, with TRBD2 identical over 7 bases. The length of the CDR3 is 14 residues. Germline-derived CDR1 and CDR2 are MNHEY and SVGAGI. J gave up 5 bases and V 2 bases, and 6 bases lay outside the gene matches. The CDR3 region is CASSYARGNNEQYF. DNA of the CDR3: TGTGCCAGCAGTTACGCGCGGGGGAACAACGAGCAGTACTTC.

V is TRBV6-1 and J is TRBJ2-6, with 9 bases aligning to TRBD1. Germline V gene sequence: CDR1 MNHNS, CDR2 SASEGT. J was trimmed by 8 bases and V by 7 bases; bases with no gene match: 3. The CDR3 length is 13 residues. In nucleotides, the CDR3 is TGTGCCAGCAAGGGACAGGGAACCAACGTCCTGACTTTC. Its translation is CASKGQGTNVLTF.

V and J are TRBV7-9 and TRBJ1-1; D gene unclear. Trimming removed 7 bases from V and 1 base from J, with 10 bases in between. The CDR3 runs to 13 residues. Looked up from germline, CDR1 is SEHNR and CDR2 is FQNEAQ (reference sequence). In DNA, the CDR3 is TGTGCCAGCACCGAACTCAAGAACACTGAAGCTTTCTTT. Translating it yields CASTELKNTEAFF.

This clonotype was observed at least ten times. The rearrangement joins TRBV28 to TRBJ1-2; no definite D call. Germline assignment: CDR1 MDHEN and CDR2 SYDVKM. CDR3 length equals 15 residues. The V end lost 2 bases, the J end lost 0 bases, and 10 bases lay between the germline ends. The CDR3 protein is CASSLGAGTNYGYTF. Here the CDR3 DNA reads TGTGCCAGCAGTTTAGGAGCGGGGACTAACTATGGCTACACCTTC.

This clonotype was seen a few times. A much larger clonotype is one base distant, so this may be a read error. This sequence joins TRBV6-1 and TRBJ1-1, with a weak D call TRBD1 (5 bases). Germline assignment: CDR1 MNHNS and CDR2 SASEGT. The CDR3 has 14 residues. As DNA, the CDR3 is TGTGCCGGCAGTACCCGGACATTGAACACTGAAGCTTTCTTT. Protein: CAGSTRTLNTEAFF.

This clonotype was recorded a few times. The CDR3 region has the DNA TGCAGTGCTAGAGGACTGGGAAACTACGAGCAGTACTTC. Encoded protein: CSARGLGNYEQYF. V gene TRBV20-1 combines with J gene TRBJ2-7; D unresolved. Germline V gene sequence: CDR1 DFQATT, CDR2 SNEGSKA (reference sequence). V was clipped by 1 base and J by 3 bases, with 10 bases between them. This CDR3 contains 13 residues.

This clonotype showed up many times. The junction and the germline gene differ at one end; a read error may be behind it. V gene TRBV30 combines with J gene TRBJ2-4; D is ambiguous. Germline assignment: CDR1 GTSNPN and CDR2 SVGIG (reference sequence). The CDR3 runs to 14 residues. The CDR3 DNA reads TGTGCCTGGAGTTCAGGTGGAACCAACCTACGTCGGGACTTC. It translates to CAWSSGGTNLRRDF.

A word on this clonotype: Possible read error: a much larger clone is one base away. The J gene is TRBJ2-7, the V gene TRBV6-1; possible D gene TRBD2, 5 bases. V gave up 1 base and J gave up 3 bases, with 13 bases separating them. This CDR3 region has 15 residues. Germline CDR1 and CDR2: MNHNS and SASEGT. The CDR3 loop reads CASSEGTQDFYEQYF. CDR3 DNA: TGTGCCAGCAGTGAAGGAACCCAGGACTTCTACGAGCAGTACTTC.

Ten or more counts support this clonotype. V and J are TRBV27 and TRBJ2-7; possibly TRBD2 for D (6 bases). This CDR3 contains 14 residues. Trimming shortened V by 5 bases and J by 0 bases, and 11 bases separated the two germline ends. The germline CDR1 and CDR2 sequences are MNHEY and SMNVEV (reference sequence). The CDR3 here is CASSLRGTSYEQYF. The CDR3, as DNA: TGTGCCAGCAGTCTACGGGGGACCTCCTACGAGCAGTACTTC.

The V and J genes are TRBV7-2 and TRBJ2-7; D is possibly TRBD1 (5 bases). The CDR3 spans 14 residues. The ends were cut back, 5 bases at V and 2 bases at J, with 13 bases in the middle. The germline V gene has CDR1 SGHTA and CDR2 FQGNSA. The CDR3 DNA sequence: TGTGCCAGCAGCGGGGCAGATAAGACCTACGAGCAGTACTTC. Protein sequence: CASSGADKTYEQYF.

This clonotype was seen more than once but under ten times. This chain connects TRBV5-1 to TRBJ1-4; no clear D gene. Germline CDR1 reads SGHRS; CDR2 reads YFSETQ. The CDR3 spans 17 residues. Trimming stripped 1 base from V and 4 bases from J, with 17 bases between. The CDR3 reads CASSLSRSSDNNEKLFF. The CDR3 DNA sequence: TGCGCCAGCAGCTTGTCACGGTCTTCAGACAATAATGAAAAACTGTTTTTT. Full variable domain (outside the CDR3, taken from reference TRBV5-1 and TRBJ1-4): KAGVTQTPRYLIKTRGQQVTLSCSPISGHRSVSWYQQTPGQGLQFLFEYFSETQRNKGNFPGRFSGRQFSNSRSEMNVSTLELGDSALYLCASSLSRSSDNNEKLFFGSGTQLSVL.

The sample holds a few counts of this clonotype. The V and J genes are TRBV20-1 and TRBJ2-7, with D perhaps matching TRBD1 or TRBD2 (5 bases each). Trimming took 7 bases from V and 4 from J, leaving 14 bases between them. Germline V gives CDR1 DFQATT, CDR2 SNEGSKA (reference sequence). This CDR3 contains 12 residues. The CDR3 reads CSVEGKEYEQYF. The CDR3 coding sequence is TGCAGTGTCGAGGGGAAGGAGTACGAGCAGTACTTC.

The chain uses TRBV6-5 and TRBJ1-3; the D is unclear. V dropped 0 bases and J dropped 4 bases, with 7 bases sitting between them. Germline assignment: CDR1 MNHEY and CDR2 SVGAGI. The CDR3 has 14 amino acids. The CDR3 reads CASSYSVRGNTIYF. CDR3 nucleotides: TGTGCCAGCAGTTACTCGGTCAGGGGAAACACCATATATTTT.

This clonotype was recorded a few times. The chain recombines TRBV29-1 with TRBJ2-5, with a possible D match to TRBD2 (5 bases). The germline V gene encodes CDR1 SQVTM and CDR2 ANQGSEA. Trimming pared 3 bases from V and 5 bases from J, leaving 10 bases between. The CDR3 length is 12 residues. In nucleotides, the CDR3 is TGCAGCGTTGAGGTCGGGATTGAGACCCAGTACTTC. Translating it yields CSVEVGIETQYF. Full variable domain (rest looked up from reference TRBV29-1 and TRBJ2-5): SAVISQKPSRDICQRGTSLTIQCQVDSQVTMMFWYRQQPGQSLTLIATANQGSEATYESGFVIDKFPISRPNLTFSTLTVSNMSPEDSSIYLCSVEVGIETQYFGPGTRLLVL.

This clonotype was seen a handful of times. The gene calls are TRBV28 and TRBJ2-7; D might be TRBD2 (5 bases). This CDR3 is 13 amino acids long. Germline CDR1 and CDR2: MDHEN and SYDVKM. The V gene lost 2 bases and the J gene lost 7 bases, with 12 bases spanning the gap. CDR3 sequence reads: CASSLEGFREQYF. CDR3 nucleotide sequence: TGTGCCAGCAGTTTAGAGGGATTTCGGGAGCAGTACTTC.

About this clonotype: A much larger clone lies one base from this, so it may be a read error. This chain joins TRBV7-9 and TRBJ1-2; D not resolved. Trimming took 1 base from V and 4 from J, leaving 10 bases between them. Germline V gives CDR1 SEHNR, CDR2 FQNEAQ (reference sequence). The CDR3 length is 14 residues. The CDR3 here is CASSLGGRGYGYTF. The CDR3 DNA reads as TGTGCCAGCAGCTTAGGAGGACGGGGCTATGGCTACACCTTC.

The chain is built from TRBV19 and TRBJ1-2, with a weak D call TRBD1 (6 bases). The germline V gene encodes CDR1 LNHDA and CDR2 SQIVND (reference sequence). Deletions cut 3 bases from V and 8 bases from J, with 10 bases between. The CDR3 has 12 amino acids. CDR3 bases: TGTGCCAGTAGTATGGGGGCGCGAGGCTACACCTTC. Residues: CASSMGARGYTF.

Comments on this clonotype: The CDR3 end shows no conserved phenylalanine or tryptophan, and so a read error is likely. The chain carries TRBV6-2 or TRBV6-3 and TRBJ1-3, with D perhaps TRBD1 (5 bases). Trimming left V 5 bases short and J 1 base short, with 12 bases between. The germline CDR1 and CDR2 sequences are MNHEY and SVGEGT. There are 15 residues in the CDR3. CDR3 nucleotides: TGTGCCAGCAGTCTGACAGCGAGATCTGGAAACACCATATATCTT. Translated: CASSLTARSGNTIYL.

The chain is built from TRBV28 and TRBJ2-7; the match to TRBD1 covers 7 bases. Germline V gene lookup returns CDR1 MDHEN and CDR2 SYDVKM. Trimming at V came to 5 bases and at J to 4 bases, leaving 8 bases not matched to a gene. The CDR3 loop spans 14 amino acids. CDR3 loop: CASSRQGRGYEQYF. As DNA, the CDR3 is TGTGCCAGCAGTAGACAGGGACGGGGTTACGAGCAGTACTTC.

The chain recombines TRBV6-5 with TRBJ2-2, with D possibly called TRBD1 or TRBD2 (5 bases each). Germline assignment: CDR1 MNHEY and CDR2 SVGAGI. There are 14 residues in the CDR3. Trimming stripped 4 bases from V and 5 bases from J, with 11 bases between. CDR3 sequence reads: CASSSGAGTGELFF. CDR3 sequence (DNA): TGTGCCAGCAGTTCCGGGGCCGGGACCGGGGAGCTGTTTTTT.

This clonotype was found a few times. The chain combines TRBV6-2 or TRBV6-3 with TRBJ1-5, with a weak D call TRBD1 (6 bases). Germline loops: CDR1 MNHEY, CDR2 SVGEGT. The CDR3 consists of 13 residues. The V end was cut by 5 bases, the J end by 5 bases, with 10 bases between. In nucleotides, the CDR3 is TGTGCCAGCAGTGGGGGCGGGGATCAGCCCCAGCATTTT. Translating it yields CASSGGGDQPQHF.